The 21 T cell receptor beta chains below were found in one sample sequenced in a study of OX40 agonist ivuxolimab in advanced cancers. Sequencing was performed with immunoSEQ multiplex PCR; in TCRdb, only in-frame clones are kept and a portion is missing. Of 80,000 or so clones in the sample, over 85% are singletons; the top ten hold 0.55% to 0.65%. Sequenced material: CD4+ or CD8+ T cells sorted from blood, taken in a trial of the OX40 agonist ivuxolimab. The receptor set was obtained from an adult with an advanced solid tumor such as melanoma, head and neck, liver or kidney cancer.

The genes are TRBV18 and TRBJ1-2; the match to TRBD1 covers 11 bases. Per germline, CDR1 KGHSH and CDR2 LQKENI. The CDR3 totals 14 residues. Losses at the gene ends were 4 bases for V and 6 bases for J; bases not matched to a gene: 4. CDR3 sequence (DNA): TGTGCCAGCTCACTGGGACAGGGGGTAGATGGCTACACCTTC. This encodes CASSLGQGVDGYTF.

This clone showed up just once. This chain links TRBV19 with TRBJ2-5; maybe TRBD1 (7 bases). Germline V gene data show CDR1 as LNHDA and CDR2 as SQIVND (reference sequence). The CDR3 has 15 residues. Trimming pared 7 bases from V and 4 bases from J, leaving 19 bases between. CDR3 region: CASNPLGGDRETQYF. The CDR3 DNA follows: TGTGCCAGTAATCCTCTGGGCGGGGACAGAGAGACCCAGTACTTC.

CDR3 loop: CASIPGGPGTGELFF. CDR3 in DNA: TGCGCCAGCATCCCGGGAGGCCCGGGCACCGGGGAGCTGTTTTTT. The chain recombines TRBV5-1 with TRBJ2-2; 7 bases fit TRBD2. This CDR3 spans 15 amino acids. Germline loops: CDR1 SGHRS, CDR2 YFSETQ. V lost 6 bases, J lost 4 bases, and 9 bases stayed unmatched.

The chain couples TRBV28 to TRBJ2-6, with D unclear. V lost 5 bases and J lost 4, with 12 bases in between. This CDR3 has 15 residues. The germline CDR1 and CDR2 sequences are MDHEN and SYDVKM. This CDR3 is CASSLDLRGANVLTF. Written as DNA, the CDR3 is TGTGCCAGCAGTCTAGACCTGAGGGGGGCCAACGTCCTGACTTTC.

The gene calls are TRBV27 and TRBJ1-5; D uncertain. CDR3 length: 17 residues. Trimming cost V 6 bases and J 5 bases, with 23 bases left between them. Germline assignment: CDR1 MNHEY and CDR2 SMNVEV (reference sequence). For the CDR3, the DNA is TGTGCCAGCAGGAGTGGAACTCGGTCTGTCGGGTATCAGCCCCAGCATTTT. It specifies CASRSGTRSVGYQPQHF.

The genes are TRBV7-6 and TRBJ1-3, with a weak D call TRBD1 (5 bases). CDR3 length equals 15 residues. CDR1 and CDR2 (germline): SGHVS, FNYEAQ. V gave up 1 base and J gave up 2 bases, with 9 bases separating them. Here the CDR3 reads CASSLGSGAGNTIYF. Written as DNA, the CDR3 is TGTGCCAGCAGCTTAGGGTCGGGGGCTGGAAACACCATATATTTT. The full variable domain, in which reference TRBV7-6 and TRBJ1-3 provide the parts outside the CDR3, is GAGVSQSPRYKVTKRGQDVALRCDPISGHVSLYWYRQALGQGPEFLTYFNYEAQQDKSGLPNDRFSAERPEGSISTLTIQRTEQRDSAMYRCASSLGSGAGNTIYFGEGSWLTVV.

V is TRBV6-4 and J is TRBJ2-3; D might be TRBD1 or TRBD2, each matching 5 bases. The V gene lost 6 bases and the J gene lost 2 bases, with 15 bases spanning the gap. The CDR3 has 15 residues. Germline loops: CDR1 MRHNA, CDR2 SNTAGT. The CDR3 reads CASRKTGTNTDTQYF. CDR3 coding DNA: TGTGCCAGCAGAAAAACCGGGACCAACACAGATACGCAGTATTTT.

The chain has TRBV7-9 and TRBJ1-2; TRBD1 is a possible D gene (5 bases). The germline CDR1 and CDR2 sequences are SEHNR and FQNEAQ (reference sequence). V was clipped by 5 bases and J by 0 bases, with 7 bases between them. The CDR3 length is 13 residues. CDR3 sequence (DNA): TGTGCCAGCAGCCAACAGGCTAACTATGGCTACACCTTC. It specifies CASSQQANYGYTF.

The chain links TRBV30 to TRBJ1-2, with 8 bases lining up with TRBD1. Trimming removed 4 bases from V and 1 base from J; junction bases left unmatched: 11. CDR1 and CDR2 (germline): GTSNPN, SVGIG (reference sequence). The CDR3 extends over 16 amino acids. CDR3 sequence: CAWNQPGTGLNYGYTF. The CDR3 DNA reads TGTGCCTGGAATCAACCGGGGACAGGTCTTAACTATGGCTACACCTTC.

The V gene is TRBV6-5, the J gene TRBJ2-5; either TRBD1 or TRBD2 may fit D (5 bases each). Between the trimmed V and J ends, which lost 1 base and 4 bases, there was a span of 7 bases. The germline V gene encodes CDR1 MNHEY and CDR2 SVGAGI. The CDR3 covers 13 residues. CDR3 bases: TGTGCCAGCAGTTACTTGGGGACAGAGACCCAGTACTTC. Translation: CASSYLGTETQYF.

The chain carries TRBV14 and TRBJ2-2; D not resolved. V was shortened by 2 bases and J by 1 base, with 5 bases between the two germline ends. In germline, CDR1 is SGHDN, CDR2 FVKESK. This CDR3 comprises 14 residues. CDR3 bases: TGTGCCAGCAGCCAATTCAGGAACACCGGGGAGCTGTTTTTT. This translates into CASSQFRNTGELFF.

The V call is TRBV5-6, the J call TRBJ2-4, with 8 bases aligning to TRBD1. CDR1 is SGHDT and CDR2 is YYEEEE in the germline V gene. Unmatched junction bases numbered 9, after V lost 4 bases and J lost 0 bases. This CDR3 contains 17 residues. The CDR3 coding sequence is TGTGCCAGCAGCGTCCTAACAGGGGGACTAGCCAAAAACATTCAGTACTTC. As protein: CASSVLTGGLAKNIQYF.

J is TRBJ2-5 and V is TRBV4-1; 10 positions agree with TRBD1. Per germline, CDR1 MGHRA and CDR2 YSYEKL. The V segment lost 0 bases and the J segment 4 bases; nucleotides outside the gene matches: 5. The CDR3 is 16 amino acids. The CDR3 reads CASSQDRDRGRETQYF. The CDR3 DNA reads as TGCGCCAGCAGCCAAGATCGTGACAGGGGGCGAGAGACCCAGTACTTC.

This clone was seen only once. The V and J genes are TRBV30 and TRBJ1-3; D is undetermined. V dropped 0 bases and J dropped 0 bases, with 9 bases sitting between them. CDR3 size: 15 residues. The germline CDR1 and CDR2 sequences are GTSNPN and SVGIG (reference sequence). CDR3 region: CAWSVSGSSGNTIYF. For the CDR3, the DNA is TGTGCCTGGAGTGTATCCGGCAGCTCTGGAAACACCATATATTTT.

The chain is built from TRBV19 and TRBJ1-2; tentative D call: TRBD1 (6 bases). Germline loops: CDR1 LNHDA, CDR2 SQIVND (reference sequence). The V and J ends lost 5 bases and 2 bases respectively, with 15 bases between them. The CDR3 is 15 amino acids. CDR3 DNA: TGTGCCAGTAGTCAGAGACAGGCAGCAAACTATGGCTACACCTTC. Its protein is CASSQRQAANYGYTF.

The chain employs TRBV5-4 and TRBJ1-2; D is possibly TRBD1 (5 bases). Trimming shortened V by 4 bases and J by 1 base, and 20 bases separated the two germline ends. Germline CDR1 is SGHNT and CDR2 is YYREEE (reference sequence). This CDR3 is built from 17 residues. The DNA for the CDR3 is TGTGCCAGCAGCCCGGGGTCTGGGGGGGAAAATAACTATGGCTACACCTTC. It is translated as CASSPGSGGENNYGYTF.

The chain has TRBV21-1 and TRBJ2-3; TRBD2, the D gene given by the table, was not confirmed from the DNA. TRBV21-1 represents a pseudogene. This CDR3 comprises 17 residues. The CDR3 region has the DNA TGTGCCAGCAGCAAAGTTAGGACTAGCGGGCTCACAGATACGCAGTATTTT. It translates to CASSKVRTSGLTDTQYF.

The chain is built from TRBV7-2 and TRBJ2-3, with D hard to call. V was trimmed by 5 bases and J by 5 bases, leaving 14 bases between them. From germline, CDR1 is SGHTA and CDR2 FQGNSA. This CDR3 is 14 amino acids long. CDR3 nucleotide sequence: TGTGCCAGCAGCCCATCAAAGGGCGTAGATACGCAGTATTTT. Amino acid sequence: CASSPSKGVDTQYF.

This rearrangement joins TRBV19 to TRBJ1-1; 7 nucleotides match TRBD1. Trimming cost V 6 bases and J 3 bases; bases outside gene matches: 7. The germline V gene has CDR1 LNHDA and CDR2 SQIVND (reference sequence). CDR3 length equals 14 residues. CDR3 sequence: CASSSTGMDTEAFF. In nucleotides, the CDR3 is TGTGCCAGTAGCTCGACAGGGATGGACACTGAAGCTTTCTTT.

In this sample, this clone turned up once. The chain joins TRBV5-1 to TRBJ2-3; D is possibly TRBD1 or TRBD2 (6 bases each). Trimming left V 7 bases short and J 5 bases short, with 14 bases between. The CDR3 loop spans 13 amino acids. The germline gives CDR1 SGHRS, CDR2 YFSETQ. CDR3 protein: CASGNGGLDTQYF. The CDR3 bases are TGCGCCAGCGGCAATGGGGGGCTAGATACGCAGTATTTT.

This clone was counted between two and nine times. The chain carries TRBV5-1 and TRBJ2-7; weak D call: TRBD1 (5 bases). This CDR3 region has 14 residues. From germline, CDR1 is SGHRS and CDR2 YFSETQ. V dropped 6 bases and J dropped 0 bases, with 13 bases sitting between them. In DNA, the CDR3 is TGCGCCAGCAATCAGGGCGGAAACTCCTACGAGCAGTACTTC. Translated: CASNQGGNSYEQYF. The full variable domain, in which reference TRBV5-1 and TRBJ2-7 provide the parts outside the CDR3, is KAGVTQTPRYLIKTRGQQVTLSCSPISGHRSVSWYQQTPGQGLQFLFEYFSETQRNKGNFPGRFSGRQFSNSRSEMNVSTLELGDSALYLCASNQGGNSYEQYFGPGTRLTVT.